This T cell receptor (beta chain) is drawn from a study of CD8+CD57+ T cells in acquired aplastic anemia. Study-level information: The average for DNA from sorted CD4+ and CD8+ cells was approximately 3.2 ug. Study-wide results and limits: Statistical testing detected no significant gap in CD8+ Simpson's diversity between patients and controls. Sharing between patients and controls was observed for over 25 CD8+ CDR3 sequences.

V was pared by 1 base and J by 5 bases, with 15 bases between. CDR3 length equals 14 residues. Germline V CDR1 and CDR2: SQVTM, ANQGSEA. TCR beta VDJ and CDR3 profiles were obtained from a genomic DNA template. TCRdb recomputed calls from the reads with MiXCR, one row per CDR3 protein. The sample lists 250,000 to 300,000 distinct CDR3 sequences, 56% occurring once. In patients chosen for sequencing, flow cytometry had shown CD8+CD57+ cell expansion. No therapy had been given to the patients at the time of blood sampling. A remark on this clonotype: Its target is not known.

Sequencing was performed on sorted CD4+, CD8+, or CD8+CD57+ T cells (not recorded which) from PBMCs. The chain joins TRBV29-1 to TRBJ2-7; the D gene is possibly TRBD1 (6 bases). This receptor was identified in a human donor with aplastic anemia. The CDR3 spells CSVEVGGTYDEQYF. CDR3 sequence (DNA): TGCAGCGTTGAAGTTGGGGGCACTTACGACGAGCAGTACTTC.